The rows below give T cell receptor beta chains drawn from one sample of a study of blood T cell repertoires in COVID-19. Method: immunoSEQ multiplex PCR; TCRdb's copy keeps in-frame clones and lacks some. The data contain roughly 200,000 clones, about 76% of them singletons. The sequenced sample consisted of peripheral blood. The receptors were gathered from a woman in her thirties or forties with COVID-19, enrolled during active disease. The CDR3 runs from the conserved cysteine through the conserved F or W. D genes are given only for firm matches. Not every row has a clone size; where given, it reads once, few, many or a size class.

J,D,length,V,size,DNA,CDR3
TRBJ1-2,TRBD1,18,TRBV7-2,NA,TGTGCCAGCAGCGATTCCCAATTAGCCCGGACAGGGGGCAATGGCTACACCTTC,CASSDSQLARTGGNGYTF
TRBJ1-3,NA,15,TRBV19,NA,TGTGCCAGTAGGGCCGACAGGTTTACTGGAAACACCATATATTTT,CASRADRFTGNTIYF
TRBJ1-5,TRBD1,15,TRBV19,NA,TGTGCCAGTAGCCCGACAGGGTTGAGCAATCAGCCCCAGCATTTT,CASSPTGLSNQPQHF
TRBJ2-2,TRBD1,17,TRBV30,NA,TGTGCCTGGAGTGACAGGGGGCTTACCACGAACACCGGGGAGCTGTTTTTT,CAWSDRGLTTNTGELFF
TRBJ1-2,NA,13,TRBV10-3,NA,TGTGCCATCAAGGGGCAGGGAATCTATGGCTACACCTTC,CAIKGQGIYGYTF
TRBJ2-1,NA,17,TRBV7-6,NA,TGTGCCAGCATCCCGAGTGCGGGTCTGGCGGGGTACAATGAGCAGTTCTTC,CASIPSAGLAGYNEQFF
TRBJ2-2,NA,13,TRBV30,NA,TGTGCCTGGACACCCCGCGGCCGCGGGGAGCTGTTTTTT,CAWTPRGRGELFF
TRBJ1-4,TRBD1,17,TRBV11-2,NA,TGTGCCAGCAGCTCAGGAGCGGGACAGGGGTTCTATGAAAAACTGTTTTTT,CASSSGAGQGFYEKLFF
TRBJ2-3,TRBD2,19,TRBV4-2,NA,TGTGCCAGCAGCCAAGTGGTGCTAGCGGGGGGGACTAGCACAGATACGCAGTATTTT,CASSQVVLAGGTSTDTQYF
TRBJ2-7,NA,12,TRBV24-1,NA,TGTGCCACCAGTGATTCGGGGGACGAGCAGTACTTC,CATSDSGDEQYF
TRBJ1-4,NA,14,TRBV5-6,NA,TGTGCCAGCAGCTTGGTCAGTTATAATGAAAAACTGTTTTTT,CASSLVSYNEKLFF
TRBJ2-3,NA,15,TRBV7-3,once,TGTGCCAGCAGCCTGACTTTAGAGGACACAGATACGCAGTATTTT,CASSLTLEDTDTQYF
TRBJ2-5,NA,13,TRBV30,few,TGTGCCGTGGGGCAGAGCCTTCAAGAGACCCAGTACTTC,CAVGQSLQETQYF
TRBJ1-2,TRBD1,12,TRBV27,NA,TGTGCCACCCGACCCACAGGGGGCGACTACACCTTC,CATRPTGGDYTF
TRBJ2-7,NA,16,TRBV2,NA,TGTGCCAGCAGTGAAGTACTGACTCTCGACTCCTACGAGCAGTACTTC,CASSEVLTLDSYEQYF
TRBJ2-5,NA,13,TRBV19,NA,TGTGCCAGTAGTAGGCAGGTCGGAGAGACCCAGTACTTC,CASSRQVGETQYF
TRBJ2-1,TRBD2,15,TRBV7-8,NA,TGTGCCAGCAGCTTGCGGCTAGCGGGAGACAATGAGCAGTTCTTC,CASSLRLAGDNEQFF
TRBJ1-4,NA,14,TRBV19,NA,TGTGCCAGTAATAGGGGTGGAACTAATGAAAAACTGTTTTTT,CASNRGGTNEKLFF
TRBJ2-1,NA,14,TRBV5-4,NA,TGTGCCAGCAGTCCCGGGACAATGGACAATGAGCAGTTCTTC,CASSPGTMDNEQFF
TRBJ2-3,NA,18,TRBV5-1,NA,TGCGCCAGCAGCCAACTCCCCCTCATGGGGACACCGCTAGATACGCAGTATTTT,CASSQLPLMGTPLDTQYF
TRBJ2-7,TRBD2,17,TRBV6-1,few,TGTGCCAGCAGTGAGCCGGGACTAGCGAAACGAGCCTACGAGCAGTACTTC,CASSEPGLAKRAYEQYF
TRBJ1-1,NA,13,TRBV14,NA,TGTGCCAGCAGCGCACAACAGGACACTGAAGCTTTCTTT,CASSAQQDTEAFF
TRBJ1-5,TRBD1,15,TRBV19,NA,TGTGCCAGTAGTATAGAGGGGACAGGGCGCCAGCCCCAGCATTTT,CASSIEGTGRQPQHF
TRBJ2-1,NA,12,TRBV7-2,NA,TGTGCCAGCAGCTCGTCGGCCCAGGGGCAGTTCTTC,CASSSSAQGQFF
TRBJ2-7,NA,14,TRBV5-4,once,TGTGCCAGCAGCTTGATGCTAGCGAACAACGAGCAGTACTTC,CASSLMLANNEQYF
TRBJ2-5,NA,17,TRBV5-4,NA,TGTGCCAGCAGCTTGGTAGTTGGGACACTTCGGAAAGAGACCCAGTACTTC,CASSLVVGTLRKETQYF
TRBJ2-7,TRBD1,18,TRBV4-2,NA,TGTGCCAGCAGCCAAGAGACCTCCAGGGGGCCCTTCTCCTACGAGCAGTACTTC,CASSQETSRGPFSYEQYF
TRBJ1-1,NA,13,TRBV2,NA,TGTGCCAGCGAAACTTCCTCGAACACTGAAGCTTTCTTT,CASETSSNTEAFF
TRBJ1-1,TRBD1,15,TRBV3-1/TRBV3-2,NA,TGTGCCAGCAGACAAACAGGGGGCGGAGGAACTGAAGCTTTCTTT,CASRQTGGGGTEAFF
TRBJ2-1,NA,14,TRBV7-2,NA,TGTGCCAGCAGCTCGGACTGGCAGGGGAATGAGCAGTTCTTC,CASSSDWQGNEQFF